These T cell receptor beta chains were read from a single sample in a study of Graves' ophthalmopathy and Graves' hyperthyroidism. A single record per CDR3 protein comes from TCRdb applying MiXCR to the multiplex PCR reads. The repertoire consists of some 200,000 distinct CDR3 sequences, with 25% to 35% occurring once and the leading ten covering approximately 9.6%. The sequencing sample was made of peripheral blood. The receptor source for this set is a man in his fifties with Graves' ophthalmopathy. The CDR3 runs from the conserved cysteine through the conserved F or W. D genes are given only for firm matches. Expanded clones are given a class, and other clones once, few, many or no size at all.

NA NA TRBJ2-7 TRBV28 TGTGCCAGCAGTTGGGTTGGGCAGTGGGGCTACGAGCAGTACTTC CASSWVGQWGYEQYF
TRBD2 NA TRBJ2-5 TRBV12-3/TRBV12-4 TGTGCCAGCAGTTTAGAGCGGGGAACCCAGTACTTC CASSLERGTQYF
NA many TRBJ2-7 TRBV7-2 TGTGCCAGCAGCCCCCGAGGGTCCAGGTCCTACGAGCAGTACTTC CASSPRGSRSYEQYF
TRBD1 NA TRBJ1-5 TRBV24-1 TGTGCCACCAGTGAGGCCGGACAGGGGGTAGGCGGCGGAAAGCCCCAGCATTTT CATSEAGQGVGGGKPQHF
TRBD1 many TRBJ2-4 TRBV7-8 TGTGCCAGCAGCCTCGACAGGGAGAACATTCAGTACTTC CASSLDRENIQYF
TRBD1 many TRBJ1-1 TRBV12-3/TRBV12-4 TGTGCCAGCAGTACCCAGGACAGGGTGCGGGCTGAAGCTTTCTTT CASSTQDRVRAEAFF
TRBD1 NA TRBJ2-7 TRBV28 TGTGCCAGCAGTACGGGACAGGTGAGCTCCTACGAGCAGTACTTC CASSTGQVSSYEQYF
NA many TRBJ2-7 TRBV27 TGTGCCAGCAGTCTGGCTCCGCGAGGTTACGAGCAGTACTTC CASSLAPRGYEQYF
TRBD1 many TRBJ1-5 TRBV2 TGTGCCAGCAGAGCCTGGACAGGGGGCAATCAGCCCCAGCATTTT CASRAWTGGNQPQHF
NA many TRBJ2-7 TRBV6-5 TGTGCCAGCACCCCAGGCCCCTACGAGCAGTACTTC CASTPGPYEQYF
NA many TRBJ1-2 TRBV7-2 TGTGCCAGCAGCTGGGGGAATGGCTACACCTTC CASSWGNGYTF
NA many TRBJ2-5 TRBV24-1 TGTGCCACCAGTGATTTGGGGGAGACCCAGTACTTC CATSDLGETQYF
NA many TRBJ2-7 TRBV28 TGTGCCAGCAGTTTAGGTCTCTACGAGCAGTACTTC CASSLGLYEQYF
TRBD2 many TRBJ2-7 TRBV10-3 TGTGCCATCAGTGAGAAGGGACTAGCGGGAGGCCACGAGCAGTACTTC CAISEKGLAGGHEQYF
NA NA TRBJ1-1 TRBV2 TGTGCCAGCAGCCGGGACGCCGATGGGAACACTGAAGCTTTCTTT CASSRDADGNTEAFF
NA once TRBJ1-2 TRBV5-1 TGCGCCAGCAGCTTGGAAGGGAATACTAACTATGGCTACACCTTC CASSLEGNTNYGYTF
NA NA TRBJ2-6 TRBV2 TGTGCCAGCAGTGAAGCGGCGCCCGGGGCCAACGTCCTGACTTTC CASSEAAPGANVLTF
TRBD2 many TRBJ2-2 TRBV12-3/TRBV12-4 TGTGCCAGCAGCCGAGCGGGACCCCCGAACACCGGGGAGCTGTTTTTT CASSRAGPPNTGELFF
NA many TRBJ1-1 TRBV4-3 TGCGCCAGCAGCCAGACAGGTGGGCACACTGAAGCTTTCTTT CASSQTGGHTEAFF
TRBD1 many TRBJ1-5 TRBV28 TGTGCCAGCACCTACAGGGGCTATAGCAATCAGCCCCAGCATTTT CASTYRGYSNQPQHF
TRBD1 NA TRBJ2-6 TRBV19 TGTGCCAGTGACAGGGGCGCAAGCTCTGGGGCCAACGTCCTGACTTTC CASDRGASSGANVLTF
NA many TRBJ2-7 TRBV27 TGTGCCAGCAGTGTAACAAGTAGCTCCTACGAGCAGTACTTC CASSVTSSSYEQYF
NA many TRBJ2-7 TRBV15 TGTGCCACCAGCAGAGGACCTTCGGGCGAGCAGTACTTC CATSRGPSGEQYF
NA once TRBJ1-2 TRBV5-1 TGCGCCAGCAGCACAGGGACACTCGGAGGGAGCTATGGCTACACCTTC CASSTGTLGGSYGYTF
NA few TRBJ1-5 TRBV6-2/TRBV6-3 TGTGCCAGCAGGGAACACAGCCAGGGGCTTCGGCCCCAGCATTTT CASREHSQGLRPQHF
TRBD1 many TRBJ1-1 TRBV18 TGTGCCAGCTCACCGCCGGACAGGGGGCTTACTGAAGCTTTCTTT CASSPPDRGLTEAFF
TRBD2 many TRBJ2-7 TRBV29-1 TGCAGCGTTTCGGGGGGGTACGAGCAGTACTTC CSVSGGYEQYF
NA many TRBJ2-5 TRBV15 TGTGCCACCAGCAGTCAAGGTTGGGAGACCCAGTACTTC CATSSQGWETQYF
NA once TRBJ2-5 TRBV6-5 TGTGCCAGCAGTTACTACGCCACCACGGGGACCCAGTACTTC CASSYYATTGTQYF
TRBD2 NA TRBJ2-5 TRBV30 TGTGCCTGGAGGTGGGAGGGCCGGGAGACCCAGTACTTC CAWRWEGRETQYF
TRBD1 many TRBJ1-5 TRBV28 TGTGCCAGCAGTTGGACAGGGGGTTATCAGCCCCAGCATTTT CASSWTGGYQPQHF
TRBD2 many TRBJ2-7 TRBV11-2 TGTGCCAGCAGCTCCGGCTGGGGGACTAGCGGGAGTTCCCACGAGCAGTACTTC CASSSGWGTSGSSHEQYF
TRBD1 NA TRBJ1-2 TRBV7-9 TGTGCCAGCAGCTCCTGGGACAGTAACTATGGCTACACCTTC CASSSWDSNYGYTF
NA many TRBJ1-2 TRBV7-9 TGTGCCACGATTGGAGGGCTAAACTATGGCTACACCTTC CATIGGLNYGYTF
TRBD1 many TRBJ1-5 TRBV12-3/TRBV12-4 TGTGCCAGCAGTTTTCTTGGGACAGGGGGTAATCAGCCCCAGCATTTT CASSFLGTGGNQPQHF
NA NA TRBJ2-7 TRBV6-2/TRBV6-3 TGTGCCAGCAGTTACGGCCGACCATCCTACGAGCAGTACTTC CASSYGRPSYEQYF
NA many TRBJ1-5 TRBV6-1 TGTGCCAGCGTCAGGGCTGGGGATAGCAATCAGCCCCAGCATTTT CASVRAGDSNQPQHF
TRBD1 NA TRBJ2-7 TRBV6-1 TGTGCCAGCCTTCCGGGACAGGGGGCTCTTGAGCAGTACTTC CASLPGQGALEQYF
NA NA TRBJ1-5 TRBV27 TGTGCCAGCAGTTTATACGGGGGGGACACACAGCCCCAGCATTTT CASSLYGGDTQPQHF
NA many TRBJ1-5 TRBV28 TGTGCCAGCAGTTTTCGTGGGGGAGAGGGGGGTCAGCCCCAGCATTTT CASSFRGGEGGQPQHF
NA many TRBJ2-2 TRBV27 TGTGCCAGCAGCAGGGCCTCCACCGGGGAGCTGTTTTTT CASSRASTGELFF
TRBD1 NA TRBJ2-5 TRBV7-2 TGTGCCAGCAGCGGACAGGGGACTGTTGAGACCCAGTACTTC CASSGQGTVETQYF